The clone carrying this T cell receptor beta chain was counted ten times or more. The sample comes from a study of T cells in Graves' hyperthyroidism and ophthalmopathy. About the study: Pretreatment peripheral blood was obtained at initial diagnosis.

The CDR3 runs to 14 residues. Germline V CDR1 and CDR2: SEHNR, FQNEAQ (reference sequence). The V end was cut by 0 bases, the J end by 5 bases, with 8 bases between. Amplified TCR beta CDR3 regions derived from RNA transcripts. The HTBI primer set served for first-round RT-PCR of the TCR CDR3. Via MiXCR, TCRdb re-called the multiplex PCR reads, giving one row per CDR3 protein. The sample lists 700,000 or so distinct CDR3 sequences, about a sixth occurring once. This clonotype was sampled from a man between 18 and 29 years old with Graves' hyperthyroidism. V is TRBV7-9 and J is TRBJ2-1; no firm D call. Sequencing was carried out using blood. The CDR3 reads CASSLAVRNNEQFF. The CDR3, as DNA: TGTGCCAGCAGCTTAGCGGTCAGGAACAATGAGCAGTTCTTC.